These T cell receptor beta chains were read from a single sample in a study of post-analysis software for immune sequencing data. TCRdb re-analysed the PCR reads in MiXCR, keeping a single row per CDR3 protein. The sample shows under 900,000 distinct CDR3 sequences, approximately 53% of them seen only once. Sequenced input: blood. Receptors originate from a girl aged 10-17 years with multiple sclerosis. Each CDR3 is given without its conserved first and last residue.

cdr3_aa: ASSGGPSVAGGYEQF
j_call: TRBJ2-1
v_call: TRBV9

cdr3_aa: ASRPGLAGNQETQY
j_call: TRBJ2-5
v_call: TRBV7-8

cdr3_aa: SVTTGTGVETQY
j_call: TRBJ2-5
v_call: TRBV29-1

cdr3_aa: SVGARLKGDQY
j_call: TRBJ2-7
v_call: TRBV29-1

cdr3_aa: SVTGTSSSYEQY
j_call: TRBJ2-7
v_call: TRBV29-1

cdr3_aa: ASSLVVAGGRHEQY
j_call: TRBJ2-7
v_call: TRBV11-2

cdr3_aa: ASGSADTQETQY
j_call: TRBJ2-5
v_call: TRBV12-5

cdr3_aa: ASSSQAQGGQPQH
j_call: TRBJ1-5
v_call: TRBV12-3/TRBV12-4

cdr3_aa: SARDDTGRGDGYT
j_call: TRBJ1-2
v_call: TRBV20-1

cdr3_aa: ASSGAGTGPYEQY
j_call: TRBJ2-7
v_call: TRBV5-1

cdr3_aa: ASRSGLKNIQY
j_call: -
v_call: TRBV12-3/TRBV12-4

cdr3_aa: ASSQLQGKDYEQY
j_call: TRBJ2-7
v_call: TRBV12-3/TRBV12-4

cdr3_aa: ASSPTAGNYGYT
j_call: TRBJ1-2
v_call: TRBV7-2

cdr3_aa: AGRTSGYNEQF
j_call: TRBJ2-1
v_call: TRBV7-9

cdr3_aa: ASSYWDREGGYT
j_call: TRBJ1-2
v_call: TRBV6-5

cdr3_aa: SAREGSVSGANVLT
j_call: TRBJ2-6
v_call: TRBV20-1

cdr3_aa: SVRDRMNTEAF
j_call: TRBJ1-1
v_call: TRBV29-1

cdr3_aa: SVGGEGPQY
j_call: TRBJ2-5
v_call: TRBV29-1

cdr3_aa: ASSSSRLAGALYEQY
j_call: -
v_call: TRBV6-5

cdr3_aa: ASSQQGPLGGANVLT
j_call: TRBJ2-6
v_call: TRBV7-6

cdr3_aa: AIRPDRGNTEAF
j_call: TRBJ1-1
v_call: TRBV10-3

cdr3_aa: ASSLTGDSYEQY
j_call: TRBJ2-7
v_call: TRBV7-8

cdr3_aa: ASSDLSGGYQETQY
j_call: TRBJ2-5
v_call: TRBV5-1

cdr3_aa: SGWDHSGSRNEQF
j_call: TRBJ2-1
v_call: TRBV20-1

cdr3_aa: ASSPLQGARNEQF
j_call: TRBJ2-1
v_call: TRBV18

cdr3_aa: ASSSTNYNEQF
j_call: TRBJ2-1
v_call: TRBV27

cdr3_aa: SVDRRGGGGGHGYT
j_call: TRBJ1-2
v_call: TRBV29-1

cdr3_aa: ASSLFGRQETQY
j_call: TRBJ2-5
v_call: TRBV12-3/TRBV12-4

cdr3_aa: ASSLKSNEQF
j_call: TRBJ2-1
v_call: TRBV7-3

cdr3_aa: ASSTHGGTEAF
j_call: TRBJ1-1
v_call: TRBV7-3

cdr3_aa: SVDGLAGVEETQY
j_call: TRBJ2-5
v_call: TRBV29-1

cdr3_aa: ASGYSVGATRETQY
j_call: -
v_call: TRBV12-5

cdr3_aa: SVREGLAVLPTQY
j_call: TRBJ2-5
v_call: TRBV20-1

cdr3_aa: ASSFGGREQY
j_call: TRBJ2-7
v_call: TRBV25-1

cdr3_aa: ASSPRLAGGLGVNEQF
j_call: TRBJ2-1
v_call: TRBV18

cdr3_aa: ASSSSRTYEQY
j_call: TRBJ2-7
v_call: TRBV7-9

cdr3_aa: SVSEARANQPQH
j_call: TRBJ1-5
v_call: TRBV20-1

cdr3_aa: ASRINYEQY
j_call: TRBJ2-7
v_call: TRBV7-9

cdr3_aa: ASSSPHRTGLGGYNEQF
j_call: TRBJ2-1
v_call: TRBV5-1

cdr3_aa: ASSVQPGTTQETQY
j_call: TRBJ2-5
v_call: TRBV9

cdr3_aa: ASSSKLAGGTGELF
j_call: TRBJ2-2
v_call: TRBV11-2

cdr3_aa: ASSLGASEYEQY
j_call: TRBJ2-7
v_call: TRBV5-5

cdr3_aa: AISEAGAAEQY
j_call: TRBJ2-7
v_call: TRBV10-3

cdr3_aa: ASSEWTTSEGGYT
j_call: TRBJ1-2
v_call: TRBV2

cdr3_aa: ASSKVGDREIFYEQY
j_call: TRBJ2-7
v_call: TRBV21-1

cdr3_aa: ASGLQGAVQPQH
j_call: TRBJ1-5
v_call: TRBV6-6

cdr3_aa: ASTRQGNYYEQY
j_call: -
v_call: TRBV12-3/TRBV12-4

cdr3_aa: ASSLFRLTGHGYT
j_call: TRBJ1-2
v_call: TRBV5-6

cdr3_aa: ASSEAGPGGGYT
j_call: TRBJ1-2
v_call: TRBV2

cdr3_aa: ASSLSVAGGRSGDEQY
j_call: -
v_call: TRBV7-9

cdr3_aa: SVAGTHMNTEAF
j_call: TRBJ1-1
v_call: TRBV29-1